These 24 T cell receptor beta chains share one sample of origin, sequenced in a study of T-cell memory formation after mild COVID-19. TCRdb re-analysed the 5' RACE reads in MiXCR, keeping a single row per CDR3 protein. The table shows around 250,000 distinct CDR3 sequences, with around 15% occurring only once. The sequenced sample was PBMCs or a T cell subset sorted from them (not recorded which). The receptors were sampled from a man younger than 35 who had mild COVID-19 (a few samples of this study predate the infection). Cell type and time point are not known.

This clonotype was observed a handful of times. The chain has TRBV4-3 and TRBJ1-3; D ambiguous. Trimming pared 2 bases from V and 2 bases from J, leaving 16 bases between. Germline values: CDR1 LGHNA, CDR2 YSLEER. The CDR3 spans 17 residues. The DNA for the CDR3 is TGCGCCAGCAGCCAAATTGGGGTTTTTTCCGCTGGAAACACCATATATTTT. Its protein product is CASSQIGVFSAGNTIYF.

This chain joins TRBV19 and TRBJ1-5; D gene ambiguous. CDR1 is LNHDA and CDR2 is SQIVND in the germline V gene (reference sequence). CDR3 length equals 15 residues. Deletions cut 3 bases from V and 0 bases from J, with 9 bases between. The CDR3 DNA reads as TGTGCCAGTAGTATGCTCCTCTATAGCAATCAGCCCCAGCATTTT. Its translation: CASSMLLYSNQPQHF.

In this sample, this clonotype turned up a few times. V gene TRBV29-1 combines with J gene TRBJ2-3; D remains unclear. Trimming took 4 bases from V and 0 from J, leaving 5 bases between them. Germline loops: CDR1 SQVTM, CDR2 ANQGSEA. This CDR3 is built from 12 residues. CDR3 bases: TGCAGCGTTGGTCCCAGCACAGATACGCAGTATTTT. It codes for CSVGPSTDTQYF.

This clonotype was seen a handful of times. The chain recombines TRBV6-5 with TRBJ2-2; D not resolved. The CDR3 has 15 residues. Per the germline V gene, CDR1 is MNHEY and CDR2 is SVGAGI. Trimming took 5 bases from V and 2 from J, leaving 12 bases between them. CDR3 sequence: CASSANLLNTGELFF. CDR3 coding DNA: TGTGCCAGCAGTGCGAACCTACTAAACACCGGGGAGCTGTTTTTT.

V usage is TRBV7-9 and J usage is TRBJ1-1, with TRBD1 as a possible D gene (5 bases). The CDR3 is 16 residues long. The germline gives CDR1 SEHNR, CDR2 FQNEAQ (reference sequence). V lost 5 bases and J 0 bases, leaving 16 bases between the germline ends. In DNA form, the CDR3 reads TGTGCCAGCAGCCCCCTTCTAGGGGAGGTGAACACTGAAGCTTTCTTT. Protein: CASSPLLGEVNTEAFF.

The J gene is TRBJ1-1, the V gene TRBV5-6; D might be TRBD1 (5 bases). There are 12 residues in the CDR3. Looked up from germline, CDR1 is SGHDT and CDR2 is YYEEEE. Trimming left V 4 bases short and J 7 bases short, with 11 bases between. The CDR3 coding sequence is TGTGCCAGCAGCATCGGGACTCTTGAAGCTTTCTTT. Its protein is CASSIGTLEAFF.

This clonotype has only a few counts. The chain links TRBV11-2 to TRBJ2-7; D is possibly TRBD1 or TRBD2 (6 bases each). Germline V gene data show CDR1 as SGHAT and CDR2 as FQNNGV. This CDR3 spans 14 amino acids. Trimming stripped 1 base from V and 2 bases from J, with 9 bases between. The CDR3 sequence: CASSLAGATYEQYF. The CDR3 coding sequence is TGTGCCAGCAGCTTAGCGGGGGCCACCTACGAGCAGTACTTC.

V usage is TRBV9 and J usage is TRBJ2-5; D unclear. The V gene's germline CDR1 is SGDLS and CDR2 YYNGEE. The V end lost 3 bases, the J end lost 1 base, and 13 bases lay between the germline ends. The CDR3 length is 15 residues. Written as DNA, the CDR3 is TGTGCCAGCAGCGAGGCCCCCCGACCCCAAGAGACCCAGTACTTC. Encoded protein: CASSEAPRPQETQYF.

This clonotype has a count of ten or more. V gene TRBV6-5 combines with J gene TRBJ1-1, with D perhaps TRBD1 (5 bases). Deletions cut 6 bases from V and 3 bases from J, with 17 bases between. CDR1 is MNHEY, CDR2 SVGAGI, per germline. This CDR3 spans 15 amino acids. The CDR3 DNA is TGTGCCAGCAGCCTCGGGGGGGACGCACACACTGAAGCTTTCTTT. Its protein product is CASSLGGDAHTEAFF.

This rearrangement joins TRBV6-1 to TRBJ1-5, with D possibly matching TRBD1 (5 bases). Germline assignment: CDR1 MNHNS and CDR2 SASEGT. Trimming took off 4 bases at V and 4 bases at J, with 17 bases between the two ends. The CDR3 sequence is 16 residues long. This CDR3 is CASSATTGVRNQPQHF. DNA of the CDR3: TGTGCCAGCAGTGCTACAACAGGAGTTAGGAATCAGCCCCAGCATTTT.

The chain employs TRBV14 and TRBJ1-4; D might be TRBD1 (5 bases). The CDR3 has 15 residues. Germline CDR1 is SGHDN and CDR2 is FVKESK. The V gene lost 1 base and the J gene lost 9 bases, with 15 bases spanning the gap. CDR3 amino acids: CASSQGSNRGQKLFF. The DNA for the CDR3 is TGTGCCAGCAGCCAAGGAAGCAACCGGGGCCAAAAACTGTTTTTT.

J is TRBJ2-3 and V is TRBV6-5, with 8 bases fitting TRBD2. Germline CDR1 reads MNHEY; CDR2 reads SVGAGI. V lost 3 bases to trimming and J lost 2 bases; unmatched junction nucleotides: 4. This CDR3 contains 15 residues. As DNA, the CDR3 is TGTGCCAGCAGTTATCGGGGGGGCCCCACAGATACGCAGTATTTT. Protein: CASSYRGGPTDTQYF.

The chain has TRBV29-1 and TRBJ1-1; 8 bases agree with TRBD1. Trimming at V came to 4 bases and at J to 5 bases, leaving 6 bases not matched to a gene. The CDR3 is 13 amino acids. Germline V gives CDR1 SQVTM, CDR2 ANQGSEA. The CDR3, as DNA: TGCAGCGTTGCAGGACAGGGAGGAACTGAAGCTTTCTTT. This gives the protein CSVAGQGGTEAFF.

This clonotype occurred many times. This chain joins TRBV7-9 and TRBJ2-1; 12 nucleotides agree with TRBD2. Germline V gene data show CDR1 as SEHNR and CDR2 as FQNEAQ (reference sequence). The junction had 5 bases not matched to a gene; V was cut back by 5 bases and J by 6 bases. The CDR3 is made up of 15 amino acids. The CDR3 loop is CASSATSGGPNEQFF. In nucleotides, the CDR3 is TGTGCCAGCAGCGCCACTAGCGGGGGGCCCAATGAGCAGTTCTTC.

This clonotype was seen a handful of times. The V call is TRBV20-1, the J call TRBJ1-5; the D gene is possibly TRBD1 (5 bases). Germline V gene sequence: CDR1 DFQATT, CDR2 SNEGSKA (reference sequence). Trimming left V 3 bases short and J 5 bases short, with 11 bases between. The CDR3 sequence is 13 residues long. The CDR3 is CSASRDLDQPQHF. The CDR3 nucleotides are TGCAGTGCTAGCCGGGACCTAGATCAGCCCCAGCATTTT.

This clonotype was counted only a few times. The chain uses TRBV9 and TRBJ1-3, with D uncertain. V gave up 3 bases and J gave up 3 bases, with 7 bases separating them. The length of the CDR3 is 13 residues. The germline V gene encodes CDR1 SGDLS and CDR2 YYNGEE. The CDR3 is CASSAQGGNTIYF. In DNA, the CDR3 is TGTGCCAGCAGCGCCCAAGGTGGAAACACCATATATTTT.

The chain has TRBV7-3 and TRBJ2-3, with D unresolved. V lost 4 bases, J lost 0 bases, and 11 bases lay in between. This CDR3 region has 15 residues. Germline V gene sequence: CDR1 SGHTA, CDR2 FQGTGA. CDR3 nucleotides: TGTGCCAGCAGCTCCCAGTTGGGAAGCACAGATACGCAGTATTTT. Protein sequence: CASSSQLGSTDTQYF.

The chain couples TRBV7-8 to TRBJ2-3; D perhaps matches TRBD2 (5 bases). This CDR3 is built from 16 residues. Germline V CDR1 and CDR2: SGHVS, FQNEAQ. V was trimmed by 2 bases and J by 5 bases, leaving 17 bases between them. DNA for the CDR3: TGTGCCAGCAGCTTACGTCGGATTGGGAGCGAAGATACGCAGTATTTT. Its protein product is CASSLRRIGSEDTQYF.

This clonotype was seen a few times. This chain links TRBV3-1 with TRBJ1-1; D uncertain. V lost 5 bases to trimming and J lost 8 bases, with 15 bases between them. This CDR3 comprises 13 residues. Germline CDR1 reads LGHDT; CDR2 reads YNNKEL (reference sequence). The CDR3 protein is CASSKNDQLEAFF. The CDR3 nucleotides read TGTGCCAGCAGCAAAAATGATCAGCTCGAAGCTTTCTTT.

The chain couples TRBV20-1 to TRBJ1-1; no clear D gene. The CDR3 is made up of 10 amino acids. Trimming cost V 8 bases and J 2 bases, with 6 bases left between them. CDR1 is DFQATT and CDR2 is SNEGSKA in the germline V gene (reference sequence). The CDR3 bases are TGCAGTCCGGTTAACACTGAAGCTTTCTTT. Its translation is CSPVNTEAFF.

The chain uses TRBV12-3 or TRBV12-4 and TRBJ1-1; D might be TRBD1 (5 bases). V was shortened by 9 bases and J by 1 base, with 6 bases between the two germline ends. There are 11 residues in the CDR3. The CDR3 DNA is TGTGCCAGTGGGGGGAACACTGAAGCTTTCTTT. It yields the protein CASGGNTEAFF.

By share of the sample, this clonotype is medium-sized. V gene TRBV10-3 combines with J gene TRBJ1-5; TRBD1 matches at 7 bases. The CDR3 consists of 15 residues. The V and J ends lost 3 bases and 6 bases, in that order; junction bases with no gene match: 8. The germline V gene encodes CDR1 ENHRY and CDR2 SYGVKD. The CDR3 nucleotides are TGTGCCATCAGTGATTTTGACAGGGTGGGTCAGCCCCAGCATTTT. The encoded protein is CAISDFDRVGQPQHF.

The gene calls are TRBV7-9 and TRBJ1-2; no clear D gene. V was clipped by 5 bases and J by 8 bases, with 18 bases between them. CDR1 and CDR2 (germline): SEHNR, FQNEAQ (reference sequence). The CDR3 is 14 residues long. CDR3: CASSPPNKGPGYTF. As DNA, the CDR3 is TGTGCCAGCAGCCCGCCTAACAAAGGGCCCGGCTACACCTTC.

The chain is built from TRBV5-1 and TRBJ2-5; the match to TRBD1 covers 9 bases. The CDR3 has 16 amino acids. Trimming at V came to 2 bases and at J to 1 base, leaving 6 bases not matched to a gene. Germline-derived CDR1 and CDR2 are SGHRS and YFSETQ. The CDR3 bases are TGCGCCAGCAGCTTCCAACTGACAGGGGGCCAAGAGACCCAGTACTTC. It yields the protein CASSFQLTGGQETQYF. Variable domain in full (rest from reference TRBV5-1 and TRBJ2-5): KAGVTQTPRYLIKTRGQQVTLSCSPISGHRSVSWYQQTPGQGLQFLFEYFSETQRNKGNFPGRFSGRQFSNSRSEMNVSTLELGDSALYLCASSFQLTGGQETQYFGPGTRLLVL.